The present T cell receptor beta chain was sequenced within a study of Ad26.COV2.S vaccination and SARS-CoV-2 variants. Turning to the study itself: Ad26.COV2.S, an intramuscular injection, was given once or twice 56 days apart.

This sample's treatment: about 20 received Ad26.COV2.S at low or high dose, single or two shots; roughly five received placebo; per-sample allocation not given. Sampling took place 63 days after the first vaccine or placebo injection. An Ad26 vector carrying the Wuhan-strain SARS-CoV-2 spike served as the vaccine. Germline CDR1 is MNHEY and CDR2 is SVGAGI. The CDR3 contains 15 residues. Trimming cost V 5 bases and J 0 bases, with 10 bases left between them. Study findings and constraints: The TCR breadth and depth analyses may have understated or missed part of the total T cell responses. The breadth of spike-specific CD8+ and CD4+ T cell responses after vaccination was reportedly substantial.

TCRdb's table, derived via immunoSEQ multiplex PCR, lists solely in-frame clones and lacks some. There are hundreds of thousands of clones in the sample; around 86% occur only once, and 3.4% lies in the top ten. Turning to this clone: Its antigen remains unknown.

The chain has TRBV6-5 and TRBJ2-2; a possible D gene is TRBD2 (6 bases). This specimen was peripheral blood, taken in a trial of Ad26.COV2.S vaccine versus placebo. This receptor was identified in a person aged 18-65 years who received the Ad26.COV2.S COVID-19 vaccine or a placebo. The CDR3 nucleotides read TGTGCCAGCAGTAGGGACTCACCGAACACCGGGGAGCTGTTTTTT. Residues: CASSRDSPNTGELFF.